This passage covers 12 T cell receptor beta chains from one sample sequenced in a study of T cell responses to AZD1222 COVID-19 vaccine (dated by TCRdb to 2020 to 2023). The sample's time point label, decoded: baseline before first vaccination. The treatment or condition label, as the study defines it: meningococcal conjugate vaccine given as trial control. Libraries were built with the immunoSEQ multiplex PCR assay. What TCRdb holds here is the immuneACCESS table cut down to in-frame rearrangements. Part of the clones is not present; checked against another copy, under half of the missing clones reflect an unresolved V gene, and the others are unexplained. This sample has around 70,000 clones in its table, and around 74% of those were observed once. The top ten hold around 25% of the sample. The sequencing used peripheral blood, collected on day 0 of MenACWY control vaccination. The receptor source for this set is an adult in good health.

V and J are TRBV19 and TRBJ2-1; D is possibly TRBD1 (6 bases). V lost 7 bases to trimming and J lost 8 bases, with 21 bases between them. The CDR3 is 15 residues long. Germline CDR1 and CDR2: LNHDA and SQIVND (reference sequence). CDR3: CASTPGTRGLDEQFF. In DNA, the CDR3 is TGTGCCAGTACCCCCGGGACACGGGGTTTGGATGAGCAGTTCTTC.

V gene TRBV7-9 combines with J gene TRBJ2-1; 9 bases fit TRBD2. From germline, CDR1 is SEHNR and CDR2 FQNEAQ (reference sequence). V gave up 5 bases and J gave up 6 bases; unmatched junction bases: 8. The CDR3 runs to 15 residues. CDR3 sequence reads: CASSPSGRIGNEQFF. The CDR3 region has the DNA TGTGCCAGCAGCCCAAGCGGGAGGATTGGCAATGAGCAGTTCTTC.

The V and J genes are TRBV19 and TRBJ1-1; 7 bases agree with TRBD1. After removal of 7 bases from V and 4 bases from J, the junction contained 6 bases not matched to a gene. The CDR3 spans 13 residues. Germline CDR1 is LNHDA and CDR2 is SQIVND (reference sequence). The DNA for the CDR3 is TGTGCCAGTATCGGGACAGCTCTCACTGAAGCTTTCTTT. Translation gives CASIGTALTEAFF.

The table lists this clone with a count of one. V and J are TRBV5-6 and TRBJ1-3; D ambiguous. The CDR3 is 15 residues long. The V gene lost 1 base and the J gene lost 0 bases, with 8 bases spanning the gap. Germline V gene data show CDR1 as SGHDT and CDR2 as YYEEEE. The CDR3 loop reads CASSLPLGSGNTIYF. The CDR3 coding sequence is TGTGCCAGCAGCTTGCCCCTTGGCTCTGGAAACACCATATATTTT.

The chain carries TRBV6-5 and TRBJ1-1; no firm D call. V was cut by 7 bases and J by 11 bases, with 14 bases left in between. This CDR3 is 11 amino acids long. The germline V gene encodes CDR1 MNHEY and CDR2 SVGAGI. The chain's CDR3 is CASTLGSKAFF. CDR3 DNA: TGTGCCAGCACCCTAGGGAGTAAGGCTTTCTTT.

The chain employs TRBV28 and TRBJ2-5; D is perhaps TRBD2 (5 bases). Germline-derived CDR1 and CDR2 are MDHEN and SYDVKM. Trimming removed 7 bases from V and 7 bases from J, with 16 bases in between. The CDR3 has 13 residues. The CDR3 reads CASTGGVRVTQYF. The CDR3 coding sequence is TGTGCCAGCACCGGAGGAGTTAGGGTGACCCAGTACTTC. The full variable domain, with the rest looked up from reference TRBV28 and TRBJ2-5, is DVKVTQSSRYLVKRTGEKVFLECVQDMDHENMFWYRQDPGLGLRLIYFSYDVKMKEKGDIPEGYSVSREKKERFSLILESASTNQTSMYLCASTGGVRVTQYFGPGTRLLVL.

This chain links TRBV28 with TRBJ1-2; no firm D call. V was shortened by 2 bases and J by 4 bases, with 17 bases between the two germline ends. CDR3 length: 16 residues. Germline CDR1 is MDHEN and CDR2 is SYDVKM. CDR3 coding DNA: TGTGCCAGCAGTTTAACGAACAGCGCATACACCTATGGCTACACCTTC. It specifies CASSLTNSAYTYGYTF.

On this clone itself: In the same sample, other DNA sequences code for this CDR3. The chain combines TRBV10-3 with TRBJ1-5; TRBD1 matches at 9 bases. V gave up 5 bases and J gave up 0 bases; unmatched junction bases: 11. CDR3 length: 18 residues. Germline V gene lookup returns CDR1 ENHRY and CDR2 SYGVKD. The DNA of the CDR3 is TGTGCCATCAGTAACCCGGGACAGGGCCATTATAGCAATCAGCCCCAGCATTTT. Amino acid sequence: CAISNPGQGHYSNQPQHF.

V usage is TRBV30 and J usage is TRBJ1-6; unclear D gene. CDR3 size: 14 residues. With 2 bases removed from V and 6 bases from J, the gap between germline ends came to 11 bases. Per the germline V gene, CDR1 is GTSNPN and CDR2 is SVGIG (reference sequence). The CDR3 coding sequence is TGTGCCTGGAGTCTCCCCCTCGGTAATTCACCCCTCCACTTT. This gives the protein CAWSLPLGNSPLHF.

This sequence joins TRBV4-2 and TRBJ2-7; D uncertain. The ends were cut back, 3 bases at V and 6 bases at J, with 12 bases in the middle. Germline CDR1 reads LGHNA; CDR2 reads YNFKEQ. This CDR3 has 13 amino acids. The DNA of the CDR3 is TGTGCCAGCAGCCAGGCGCAGAGGTTCGAGCAGTACTTC. It encodes CASSQAQRFEQYF.

V is TRBV30 and J is TRBJ2-5, with D tentatively TRBD1 (5 bases). The germline V gene has CDR1 GTSNPN and CDR2 SVGIG (reference sequence). With 8 bases removed from V and 4 bases from J, the gap between germline ends came to 20 bases. This CDR3 has 14 amino acids. CDR3 loop: CASGFGAVGETQYF. The CDR3 DNA reads TGTGCCAGTGGCTTTGGGGCTGTGGGAGAGACCCAGTACTTC.

This sequence joins TRBV4-1 and TRBJ1-2; D ambiguous. CDR3 length equals 13 residues. CDR1 is MGHRA and CDR2 is YSYEKL in the germline V gene. With 0 bases removed from V and 4 bases from J, the gap between germline ends came to 6 bases. DNA for the CDR3: TGCGCCAGCAGCCAAGATGGGGTCTATGGCTACACCTTC. Translation: CASSQDGVYGYTF.